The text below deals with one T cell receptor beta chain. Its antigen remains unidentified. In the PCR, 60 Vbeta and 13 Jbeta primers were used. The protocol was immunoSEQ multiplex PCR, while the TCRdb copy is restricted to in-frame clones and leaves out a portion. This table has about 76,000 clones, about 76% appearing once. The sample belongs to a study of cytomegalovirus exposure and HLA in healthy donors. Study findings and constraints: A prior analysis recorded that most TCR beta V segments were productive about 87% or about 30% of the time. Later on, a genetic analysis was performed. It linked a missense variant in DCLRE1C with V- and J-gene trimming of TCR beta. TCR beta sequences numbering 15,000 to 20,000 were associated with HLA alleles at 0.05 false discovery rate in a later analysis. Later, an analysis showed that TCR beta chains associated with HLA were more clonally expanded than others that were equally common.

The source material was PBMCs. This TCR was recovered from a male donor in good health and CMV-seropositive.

The CDR3 here is CAWISPAGDTSTDTQYF. CDR3 nucleotides: TGTGCCTGGATAAGCCCAGCGGGAGACACTAGCACAGATACGCAGTATTTT. This chain links TRBV30 with TRBJ2-3; 8 nucleotides align to TRBD2. Germline values: CDR1 GTSNPN, CDR2 SVGIG (reference sequence). Losses at the gene ends were 4 bases for V and 0 bases for J; bases not matched to a gene: 12. The CDR3 totals 17 residues.